The entry that follows covers one TCR beta chain sequence. Its cognate antigen is unknown. The CDR3 runs to 14 residues. The V gene lost 2 bases and the J gene lost 9 bases, with 14 bases spanning the gap. Per germline, CDR1 LGHNA and CDR2 YSLEER. Amplification used 60 Vbeta primers and 13 Jbeta primers. Some clones are missing from TCRdb's copy, which holds only in-frame ones; the method was immunoSEQ multiplex PCR. In the table there are about 160,000 clones, about two thirds of which are singletons. This sample is part of a study of cytomegalovirus exposure and HLA in healthy donors. Study results and caveats: Confirmation in vitro established that a few CMV-associated chains were specific for CMV antigens. A later analysis showed HLA-associated TCR beta chains outstripping equally common others in clonal expansion.

Sequencing was done on a sample of PBMCs. This TCR derives from a woman aged 18-35 years in good health and CMV-seronegative. V usage is TRBV4-3 and J usage is TRBJ1-5; maybe TRBD1 (5 bases). The CDR3: CASSQSRLGGPQHF. In DNA, the CDR3 is TGCGCCAGCAGCCAATCCAGGTTGGGGGGGCCCCAGCATTTT.